This T cell receptor beta chain is from a study of Tregs in tolerant kidney transplant recipients (dated by TCRdb to the late 2010s). Regarding the study in general: The transplants used related donors with nonmyeloablative bone marrow transplantation, and mixed chimerism in the human trials was transient. The study used TCRbeta sequencing to identify donor-specific regulatory T cells before combined kidney and bone marrow transplantation, then tracked those cells after transplant.

Regarding this clone: Its antigen is not yet known. The record has no base qualities; no much larger clone is one base away.

Based on the germline V gene, the CDR1 and CDR2 sequences are SQVTM and ANQGSEA. From its cysteine to its phenylalanine, the CDR3 spans 13 amino acids. CDR3 DNA only is kept here, 39 bases in frame from base 1. At the junction V is shortened by 7 bases and J by 3 bases, with 10 bases in between. For TCRbeta CDR3 sequencing, genomic DNA from the sorted cells was extracted using the QIAGEN DNeasy Blood and Tissue Kit. Through immunoSEQ, high-throughput TCRbeta CDR3 sequencing was done commercially, including PCR amplification with internal controls and bias correction. In the authors' own workflow: Unique productive TCRbeta sequences were defined by CDR3 nucleotide sequence where primers matched, and otherwise by CDR3 amino acid sequence together with Vbeta and Jbeta genes. As a correction for sorting error, sequences shared between sorted populations at a frequency ratio of 2:1 or less were discarded, and the remaining shared sequences were assigned to the higher population. Sequences were defined as donor-reactive when expanded at least 5-fold in CFSE-low cells versus unstimulated cells and present at a frequency of at least 0.01% in CFSE-low cells. Repertoire divergence was quantified by Jensen-Shannon divergence using the top 100 TCRbeta sequences ranked by frequency. For samples with multiple sequencing runs, sorting error was corrected separately for each run before the runs were pooled. Held by TCRdb, this immuneACCESS table contains in-frame sequences only and omits some clones. Under half of the omission traces to an unresolved V gene where checked; the cause of the rest is unknown. V, J and clone size derive from that table, while D and trimming were established from the DNA sequence. Across this sample there are roughly 80,000 clones, with 80% to 95% seen only once. Clones ranked in the top ten supply 0.3% to 0.4% of the sample.

Study-wide findings and limitations: Because the study included only a small number of patients, the results must be confirmed in larger populations and under other immunosuppression protocols. Biological reproducibility was not directly addressed, though technical replication error appeared minimal. Expanding Tregs with activated donor B cells appeared to identify the most biologically relevant and donor-specific TCRbeta repertoire. For some patients the PCR primers changed over time, which made it impossible to compare the samples from those patients at the nucleotide level. In tolerant patients, the expansion of donor-specific Tregs was greater than global Treg expansion, suggesting that the expansion was antigen-driven rather than nonspecific.

The time point label, as the study defines it: blood sample drawn before combined kidney and bone marrow transplant. Unstimulated Tregs (CD4+CD25+CD127-), CD4+ non-Tregs (CD4+CD25-), CD4 and CD8 cells were FACS-sorted from thawed PBMCs. Prior to Treg sorting, thawed PBMCs were rested overnight with approximately 200 IU/ml IL-2 at 37 degrees C. Patients were a few combined kidney and bone marrow transplant recipients from the ITN036ST trial, and only these trial subjects had samples available. Healthy control blood was processed to PBMCs with a Ficoll density gradient and then cryopreserved, whereas patient PBMCs were collected both before and after transplant.

The sample was Tregs from blood, taken before the transplant. The chain couples TRBV29-1 to TRBJ2-6; the D gene is possibly TRBD1, with 6 bases matching. This receptor was taken from a human donor who received a combined kidney and bone marrow transplant. The CDR3 protein is CSARTDGANVLTF. The DNA reads as follows: TGCAGCGCCCGGACAGATGGGGCCAACGTCCTGACTTTC.